These 9 T cell receptor beta chains were all obtained from the same sample, sequenced in a study of a mutant IDH1 vaccine in newly diagnosed glioma. Assay: immunoSEQ multiplex PCR; the TCRdb copy retains only in-frame clones and omits some. The sample yields approximately 61,000 clones, about 80% seen once. These receptors lack a known antigen. The time point denotes: week 5, during vaccination. Vaccine doses each comprised 300 ug of mutant IDH1 20-mer peptide, with topical imiquimod. Specimen: PBMCs, collected from a glioma patient whose treatment included an IDH1 peptide vaccine. The receptors derive from a woman between 45 and 60 years old with glioma.

The chain employs TRBV5-8 and TRBJ1-2, with no clear D. V shed 4 bases and J shed 5 bases, with 21 bases lying between them. CDR1 SGHTS and CDR2 YDEGEE come from the germline V gene. The CDR3 has 16 amino acids. The CDR3 is CASSPLDHSLGYGYTF. In nucleotides, the CDR3 is TGTGCCAGCAGCCCCCTGGACCACTCTCTGGGATATGGCTACACCTTC.

The gene calls are TRBV7-9 and TRBJ1-2; D uncertain. V lost 5 bases and J 5 bases, leaving 18 bases between the germline ends. CDR3 length: 15 residues. Per germline, CDR1 SEHNR and CDR2 FQNEAQ (reference sequence). CDR3 DNA: TGTGCCAGCAGCCTGAACGCCGGGGAAGATTATGGCTACACCTTC. Residues: CASSLNAGEDYGYTF.

The V gene is TRBV9, the J gene TRBJ2-2, with D unresolved. From germline, CDR1 is SGDLS and CDR2 YYNGEE. The CDR3 covers 13 residues. The V gene lost 4 bases and the J gene lost 6 bases, with 10 bases spanning the gap. The CDR3 DNA follows: TGTGCCAGCAGCCCCGTTTTCTCCGGGGAGCTGTTTTTT. Protein sequence: CASSPVFSGELFF.

This clone was seen a single time. The chain couples TRBV6-5 to TRBJ2-7; 8 bases are a match to TRBD1. Germline lookup yields CDR1 MNHEY and CDR2 SVGAGI. V gave up 5 bases and J gave up 2 bases; unmatched junction bases: 5. The CDR3 consists of 14 residues. The CDR3 loop is CASSDRGLPYEQYF. The CDR3 coding sequence is TGTGCCAGCAGTGACAGGGGCCTTCCCTACGAGCAGTACTTC.

This chain links TRBV28 with TRBJ1-2; D possibly corresponds to TRBD1 (6 bases). The V gene lost 3 bases and the J gene lost 4 bases, with 15 bases spanning the gap. CDR3 length: 15 residues. The germline V gene encodes CDR1 MDHEN and CDR2 SYDVKM. The CDR3 loop is CASSFHGGRVYGYTF. The CDR3 bases are TGTGCCAGCAGTTTTCACGGGGGCCGGGTCTATGGCTACACCTTC.

The V gene is TRBV30, the J gene TRBJ1-5; no clear D. Germline V lookup: CDR1 GTSNPN, CDR2 SVGIG (reference sequence). This CDR3 region has 14 residues. V lost 0 bases to trimming and J lost 1 base, with 7 bases between them. CDR3 nucleotides: TGTGCCTGGAGTGTACGCGGCAGCAATCAGCCCCAGCATTTT. This translates into CAWSVRGSNQPQHF.

V is TRBV6-6 and J is TRBJ1-2; D unclear. Germline assignment: CDR1 MNHNY and CDR2 SVGAGI (reference sequence). The CDR3 is made up of 10 amino acids. Trimming pared 10 bases from V and 6 bases from J, leaving 9 bases between. CDR3 sequence reads: CATGDNGYTF. Here the CDR3 DNA reads TGTGCCACCGGGGATAATGGCTACACCTTC.

This clone was detected a few times. The rearrangement links TRBV9 to TRBJ1-1, with a weak D call TRBD1 (5 bases). Germline lookup yields CDR1 SGDLS and CDR2 YYNGEE. This CDR3 region has 15 residues. Trimming removed 0 bases at V and 11 bases at J, with 20 bases between. In DNA, the CDR3 is TGTGCCAGCAGCGTAGGGACTCGGAGAGGGGAAGAGGCTTTCTTT. Translated, it gives CASSVGTRRGEEAFF.

The V call is TRBV7-2, the J call TRBJ2-3; D ambiguous. The V end lost 4 bases, the J end lost 4 bases, and 0 bases lay between the germline ends. Germline lookup yields CDR1 SGHTA and CDR2 FQGNSA. The CDR3 runs 10 residues. The CDR3 DNA sequence: TGTGCCAGCAGCTCAGATACGCAGTATTTT. This encodes CASSSDTQYF.